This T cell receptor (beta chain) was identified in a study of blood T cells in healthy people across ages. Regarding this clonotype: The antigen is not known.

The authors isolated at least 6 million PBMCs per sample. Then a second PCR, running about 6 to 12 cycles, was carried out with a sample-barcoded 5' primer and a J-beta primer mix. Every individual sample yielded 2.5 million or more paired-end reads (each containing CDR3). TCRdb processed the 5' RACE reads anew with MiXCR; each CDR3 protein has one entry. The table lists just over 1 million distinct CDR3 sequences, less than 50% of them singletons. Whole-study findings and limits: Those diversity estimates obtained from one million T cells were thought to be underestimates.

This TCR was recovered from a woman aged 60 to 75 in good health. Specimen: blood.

The CDR3 region is CASSERVGGRDTQYF. The CDR3 coding sequence is TGTGCCAGCAGTGAACGAGTAGGGGGACGCGATACGCAGTATTTT. V and J are TRBV6-1 and TRBJ2-3, with D maybe TRBD1 (6 bases). The CDR3 extends over 15 amino acids. Germline V gives CDR1 MNHNS, CDR2 SASEGT. Trimming stripped 2 bases from V and 6 bases from J, with 15 bases between.